The sequence of this TCR beta chain was determined in a study of beta chain features in type 1 diabetes. Regarding the study as a whole: A closer apparent resemblance between naive, central memory and Treg TCRB repertoires was seen in patients than in healthy donors.

Expressed TCRB transcripts got sequenced, as all isolated RNA was reverse transcribed. The assay was immunoSEQ multiplex PCR, and TCRdb's table has in-frame clones only and misses some. The table lists 120,000 to 150,000 clones, under 60% of them singletons, with approximately 0.4% in the top ten. To note about this clone: Its antigen remains unknown.

This TCR came from a man aged 18 to 29 in good health. The sample comprised Tregs from blood.

The CDR3 loop is CASSLRGVGGNTIYF. The CDR3 nucleotides are TGTGCCAGCAGCCTCCGGGGGGTCGGGGGAAACACCATATATTTT. The V call is TRBV11-2, the J call TRBJ1-3, with D maybe TRBD1 (5 bases). Trimming shortened V by 5 bases and J by 4 bases, and 15 bases separated the two germline ends. The CDR3 has 15 amino acids. CDR1 and CDR2 from the germline V gene are SGHAT and FQNNGV.